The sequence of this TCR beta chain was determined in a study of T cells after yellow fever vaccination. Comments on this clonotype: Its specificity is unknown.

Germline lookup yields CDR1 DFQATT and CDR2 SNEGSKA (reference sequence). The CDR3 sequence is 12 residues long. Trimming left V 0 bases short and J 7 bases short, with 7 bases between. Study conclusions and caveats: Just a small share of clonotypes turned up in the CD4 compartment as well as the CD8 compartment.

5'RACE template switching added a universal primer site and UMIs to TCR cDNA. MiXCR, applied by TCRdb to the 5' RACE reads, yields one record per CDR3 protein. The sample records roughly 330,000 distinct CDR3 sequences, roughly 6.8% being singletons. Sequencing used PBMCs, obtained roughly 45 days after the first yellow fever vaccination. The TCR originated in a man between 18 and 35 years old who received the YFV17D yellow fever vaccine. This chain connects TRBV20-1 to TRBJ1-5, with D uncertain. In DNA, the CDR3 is TGCAGTGCTAGAGATCGGCAGCAGCCCCAGCATTTT. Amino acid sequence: CSARDRQQPQHF.